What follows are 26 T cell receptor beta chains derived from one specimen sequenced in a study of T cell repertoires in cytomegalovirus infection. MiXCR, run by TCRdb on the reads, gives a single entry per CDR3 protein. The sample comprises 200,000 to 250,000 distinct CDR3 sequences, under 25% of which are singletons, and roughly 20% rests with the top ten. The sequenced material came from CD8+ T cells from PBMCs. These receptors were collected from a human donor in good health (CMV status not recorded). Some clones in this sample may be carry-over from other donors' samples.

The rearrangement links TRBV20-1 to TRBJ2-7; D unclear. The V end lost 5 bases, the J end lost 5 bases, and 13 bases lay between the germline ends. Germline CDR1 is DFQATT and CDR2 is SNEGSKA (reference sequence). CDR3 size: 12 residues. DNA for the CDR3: TGCAGTGCTTTTACACCGCCCGACGAGCAGTACTTC. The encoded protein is CSAFTPPDEQYF.

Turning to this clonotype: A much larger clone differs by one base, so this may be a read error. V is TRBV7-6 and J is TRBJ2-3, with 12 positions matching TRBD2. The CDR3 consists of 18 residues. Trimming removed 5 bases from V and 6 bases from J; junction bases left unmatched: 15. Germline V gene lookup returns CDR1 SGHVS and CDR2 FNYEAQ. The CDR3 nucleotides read TGTGCCAGCAGCAATTCCGGGCTCCTAGCGGGGGGGCGGGATACGCAGTATTTT. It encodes CASSNSGLLAGGRDTQYF.

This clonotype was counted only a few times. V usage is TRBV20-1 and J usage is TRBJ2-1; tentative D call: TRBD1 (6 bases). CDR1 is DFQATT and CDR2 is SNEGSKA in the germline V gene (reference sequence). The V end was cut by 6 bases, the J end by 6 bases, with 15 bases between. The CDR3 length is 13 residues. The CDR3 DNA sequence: TGCAGTGCCTCGTGGGGGCTCGGCAATGAGCAGTTCTTC. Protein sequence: CSASWGLGNEQFF.

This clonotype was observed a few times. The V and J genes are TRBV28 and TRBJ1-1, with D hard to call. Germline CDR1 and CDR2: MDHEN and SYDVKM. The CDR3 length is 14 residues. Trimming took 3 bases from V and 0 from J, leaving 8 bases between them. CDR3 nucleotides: TGTGCCAGCAGTTTGAGGTTTTTGAACACTGAAGCTTTCTTT. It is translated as CASSLRFLNTEAFF.

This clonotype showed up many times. CDR3 sequence: CSARPQGSYEQYF. The CDR3 DNA is TGCAGTGCTAGACCGCAAGGGAGCTACGAGCAGTACTTC. V gene TRBV20-1 combines with J gene TRBJ2-7; TRBD2 might be the D (5 bases). This CDR3 has 13 residues. Trimming pared 2 bases from V and 3 bases from J, leaving 11 bases between. CDR1 is DFQATT and CDR2 is SNEGSKA in the germline V gene (reference sequence).

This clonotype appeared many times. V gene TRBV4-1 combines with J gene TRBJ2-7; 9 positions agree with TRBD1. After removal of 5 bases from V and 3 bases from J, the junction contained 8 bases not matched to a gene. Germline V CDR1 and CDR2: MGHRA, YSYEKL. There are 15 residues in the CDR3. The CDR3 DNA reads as TGCGCCAGCAGCTACTCCGGACAGGGGTTCTACGAGCAGTACTTC. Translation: CASSYSGQGFYEQYF.

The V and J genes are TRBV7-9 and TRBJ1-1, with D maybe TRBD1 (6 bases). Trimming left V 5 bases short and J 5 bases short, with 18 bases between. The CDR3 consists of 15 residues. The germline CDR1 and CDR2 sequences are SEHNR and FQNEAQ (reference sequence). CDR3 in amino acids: CASSNTGPGGTEAFF. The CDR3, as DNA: TGTGCCAGCAGCAACACAGGGCCGGGGGGGACTGAAGCTTTCTTT. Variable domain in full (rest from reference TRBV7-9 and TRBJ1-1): DTGVSQNPRHKITKRGQNVTFRCDPISEHNRLYWYRQTLGQGPEFLTYFQNEAQLEKSRLLSDRFSAERPKGSFSTLEIQRTEQGDSAMYLCASSNTGPGGTEAFFGQGTRLTVV.

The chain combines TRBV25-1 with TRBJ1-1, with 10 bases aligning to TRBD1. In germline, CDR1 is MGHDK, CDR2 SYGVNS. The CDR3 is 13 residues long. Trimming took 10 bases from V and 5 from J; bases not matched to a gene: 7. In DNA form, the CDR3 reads TGTGCCACCACGACAGGGGGCGGAACTGAAGCTTTCTTT. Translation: CATTTGGGTEAFF.

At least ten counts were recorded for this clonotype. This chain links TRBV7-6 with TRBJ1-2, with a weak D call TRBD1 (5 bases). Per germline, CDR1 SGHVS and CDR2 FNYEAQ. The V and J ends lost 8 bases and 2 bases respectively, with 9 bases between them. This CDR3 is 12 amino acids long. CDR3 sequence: CASRDYNYGYTF. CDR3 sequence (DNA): TGTGCCAGCCGGGACTACAACTATGGCTACACCTTC.

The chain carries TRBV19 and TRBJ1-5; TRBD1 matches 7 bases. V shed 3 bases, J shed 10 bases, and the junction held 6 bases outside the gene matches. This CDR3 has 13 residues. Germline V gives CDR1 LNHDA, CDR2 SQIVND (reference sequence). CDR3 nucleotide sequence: TGTGCCAGTAGTATCATCAGGGACAGCCCCCAGCATTTT. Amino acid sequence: CASSIIRDSPQHF.

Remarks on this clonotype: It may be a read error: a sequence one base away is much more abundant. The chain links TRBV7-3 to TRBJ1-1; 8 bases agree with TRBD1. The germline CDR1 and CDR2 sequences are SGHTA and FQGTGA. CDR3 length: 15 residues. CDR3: CAISPAGQEYTEAFF. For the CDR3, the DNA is TGTGCCATCAGCCCGGCGGGACAGGAGTACACTGAAGCTTTCTTT. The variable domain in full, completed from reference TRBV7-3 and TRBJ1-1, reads GAGVSQTPSNKVTEKGKYVELRCDPISGHTALYWYRQSLGQGPEFLIYFQGTGAADDSGLPNDRFFAVRPEGSVSTLKIQRTERGDSAVYLCAISPAGQEYTEAFFGQGTRLTVV.

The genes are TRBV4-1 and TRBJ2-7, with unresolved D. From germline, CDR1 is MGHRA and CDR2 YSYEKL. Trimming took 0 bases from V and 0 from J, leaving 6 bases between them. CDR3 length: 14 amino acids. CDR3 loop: CASSQDGNSYEQYF. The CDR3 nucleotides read TGCGCCAGCAGCCAAGATGGCAACTCCTACGAGCAGTACTTC.

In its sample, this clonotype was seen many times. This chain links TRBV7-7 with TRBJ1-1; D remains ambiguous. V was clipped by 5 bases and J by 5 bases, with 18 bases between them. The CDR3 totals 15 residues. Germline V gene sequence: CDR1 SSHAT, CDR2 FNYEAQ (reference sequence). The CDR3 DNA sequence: TGTGCCAGCAGCCCCGGGCCGGGGATGGGGACTGAAGCTTTCTTT. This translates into CASSPGPGMGTEAFF.

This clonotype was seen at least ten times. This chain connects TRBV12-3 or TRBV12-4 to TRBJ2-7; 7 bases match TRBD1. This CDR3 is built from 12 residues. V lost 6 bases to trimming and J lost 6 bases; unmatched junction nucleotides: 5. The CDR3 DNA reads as TGTGCCAGCAGCTCGACAGGGTTCGAGCAGTACTTC. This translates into CASSSTGFEQYF.

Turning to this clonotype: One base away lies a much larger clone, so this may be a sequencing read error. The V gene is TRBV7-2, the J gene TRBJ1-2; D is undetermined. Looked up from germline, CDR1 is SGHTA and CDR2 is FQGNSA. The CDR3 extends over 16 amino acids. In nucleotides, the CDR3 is TGTGCCAGCAGCTTATTTGCGTCTTCGGTTAACTATAGCTACACCTTC. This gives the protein CASSLFASSVNYSYTF.

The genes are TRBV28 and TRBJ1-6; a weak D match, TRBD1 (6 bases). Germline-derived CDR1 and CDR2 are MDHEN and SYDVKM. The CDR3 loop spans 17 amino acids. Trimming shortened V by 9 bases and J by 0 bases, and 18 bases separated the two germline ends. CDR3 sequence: CASGGLSPRSYNSPLHF. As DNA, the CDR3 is TGTGCCAGTGGGGGCTTGTCCCCCCGCTCCTATAATTCACCCCTCCACTTT.

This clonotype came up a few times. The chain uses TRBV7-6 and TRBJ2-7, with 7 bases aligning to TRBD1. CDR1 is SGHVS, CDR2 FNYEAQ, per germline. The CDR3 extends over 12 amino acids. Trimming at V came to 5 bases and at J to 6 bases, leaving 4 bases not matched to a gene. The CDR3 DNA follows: TGTGCCAGCAGCGGGGACAGTTTCGAGCAGTACTTC. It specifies CASSGDSFEQYF.

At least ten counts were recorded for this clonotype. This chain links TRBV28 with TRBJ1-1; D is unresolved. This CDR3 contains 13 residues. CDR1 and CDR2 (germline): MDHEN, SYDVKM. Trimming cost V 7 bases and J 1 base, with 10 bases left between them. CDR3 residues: CASKPWPNTEAFF. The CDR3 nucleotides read TGTGCCAGCAAACCTTGGCCGAACACTGAAGCTTTCTTT.

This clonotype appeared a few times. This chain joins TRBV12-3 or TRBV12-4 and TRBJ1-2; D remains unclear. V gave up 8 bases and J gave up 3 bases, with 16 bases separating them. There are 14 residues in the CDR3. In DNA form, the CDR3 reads TGTGCCAGCCATTTAGCGGAATCTCACTATGGCTACACCTTC. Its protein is CASHLAESHYGYTF.

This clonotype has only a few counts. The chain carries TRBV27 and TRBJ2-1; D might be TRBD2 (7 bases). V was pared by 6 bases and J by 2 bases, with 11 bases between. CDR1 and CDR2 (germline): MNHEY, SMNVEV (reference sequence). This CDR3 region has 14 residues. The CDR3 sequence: CASREGGAYNEQFF. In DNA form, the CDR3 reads TGTGCCAGCAGGGAGGGGGGGGCCTACAATGAGCAGTTCTTC.

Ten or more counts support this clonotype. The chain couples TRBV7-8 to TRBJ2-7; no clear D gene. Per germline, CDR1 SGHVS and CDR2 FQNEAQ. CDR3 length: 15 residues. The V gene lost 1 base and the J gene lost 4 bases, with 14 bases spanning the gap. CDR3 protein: CASSLVGGSRYEQYF. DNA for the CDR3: TGTGCCAGCAGCTTAGTGGGTGGAAGTAGGTACGAGCAGTACTTC. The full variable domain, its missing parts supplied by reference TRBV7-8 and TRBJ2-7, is GAGVSQSPRYKVAKRGQDVALRCDPISGHVSLFWYQQALGQGPEFLTYFQNEAQLDKSGLPSDRFFAERPEGSVSTLKIQRTQQEDSAVYLCASSLVGGSRYEQYFGPGTRLTVT.

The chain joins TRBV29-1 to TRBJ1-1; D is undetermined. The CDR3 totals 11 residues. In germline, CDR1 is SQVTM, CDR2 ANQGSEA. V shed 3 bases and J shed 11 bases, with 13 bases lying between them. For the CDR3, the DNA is TGCAGCGTTGACGGTGATCCGACGGCTTTCTTT. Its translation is CSVDGDPTAFF.

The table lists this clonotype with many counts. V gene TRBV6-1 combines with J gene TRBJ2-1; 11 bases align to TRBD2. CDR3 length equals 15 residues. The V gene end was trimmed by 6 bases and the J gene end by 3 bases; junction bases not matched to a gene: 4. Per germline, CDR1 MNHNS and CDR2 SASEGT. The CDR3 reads CASSGTSGLYNEQFF. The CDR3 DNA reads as TGTGCCAGCAGCGGGACTAGCGGACTCTACAATGAGCAGTTCTTC.

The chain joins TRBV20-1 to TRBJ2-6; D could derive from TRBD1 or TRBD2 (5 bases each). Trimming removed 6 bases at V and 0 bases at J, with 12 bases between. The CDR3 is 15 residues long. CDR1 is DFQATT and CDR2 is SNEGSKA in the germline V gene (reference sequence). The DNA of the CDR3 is TGCAGTGCCGGGACGGGCCACTCTGGGGCCAACGTCCTGACTTTC. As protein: CSAGTGHSGANVLTF.

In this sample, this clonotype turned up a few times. The CDR3 bases are TGTGCCAGCAGCCGTCTGGGTCAAGGAAATTCACCCCTCCACTTT. Translated: CASSRLGQGNSPLHF. The chain combines TRBV6-6 with TRBJ1-6; D is unclear. The CDR3 has 15 amino acids. Germline V gene lookup returns CDR1 MNHNY and CDR2 SVGAGI (reference sequence). V lost 6 bases and J 7 bases, leaving 16 bases between the germline ends.

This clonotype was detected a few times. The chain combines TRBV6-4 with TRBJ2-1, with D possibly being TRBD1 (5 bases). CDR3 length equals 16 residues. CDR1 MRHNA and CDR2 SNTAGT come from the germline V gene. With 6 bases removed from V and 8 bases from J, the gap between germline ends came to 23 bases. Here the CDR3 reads CASSPPGRERIDEQFF. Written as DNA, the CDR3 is TGTGCCAGCAGCCCACCGGGCAGGGAAAGGATAGATGAGCAGTTCTTC.